Following are 19 T cell receptor beta chains from one sample sequenced in a study of T cells in localized non-small cell lung cancer. TCRdb keeps only in-frame clones here, not all; method: immunoSEQ multiplex PCR. The sample has about 59,000 clones, around nine tenths seen once. Source: peripheral blood, taken before any cancer treatment. These receptors were collected from a man between 40 and 75 years old with stage I squamous cell lung carcinoma.

The chain combines TRBV14 with TRBJ2-2; 9 nucleotides align to TRBD2. Germline V CDR1 and CDR2: SGHDN, FVKESK. The CDR3 is 16 amino acids. V trimming: 2 bases; J trimming: 10 bases; junction bases outside the gene matches: 11. The CDR3 coding sequence is TGTGCCAGCAGCCAACGACTAGCGGAGTGGGGCCCGGAGCTGTTTTTT. It codes for CASSQRLAEWGPELFF.

The chain combines TRBV10-2 with TRBJ2-3; D is unresolved. The CDR3 loop spans 14 amino acids. The germline V and J ends were trimmed by 0 bases and 4 bases, with 8 bases remaining between them. Germline-derived CDR1 and CDR2 are WSHSY and SAAADI. The CDR3 DNA reads TGCGCCAGCAGTGAGTCGACTGTGGCAGATACGCAGTATTTT. The encoded protein is CASSESTVADTQYF.

V usage is TRBV27 and J usage is TRBJ2-6, with D uncertain. The CDR3 is made up of 17 amino acids. The germline V and J ends were trimmed by 8 bases and 2 bases, with 19 bases remaining between them. Germline CDR1 and CDR2: MNHEY and SMNVEV (reference sequence). Here the CDR3 DNA reads TGTGCCAGCTCTGCGCCCGCAGGACGGCCTGGGGCCAACGTCCTGACTTTC. Protein sequence: CASSAPAGRPGANVLTF.

The J gene is TRBJ2-1, the V gene TRBV4-3, with D perhaps matching TRBD2 (5 bases). V lost 0 bases to trimming and J lost 3 bases, with 12 bases between them. CDR1 and CDR2 from the germline V gene are LGHNA and YSLEER. This CDR3 comprises 16 residues. CDR3 nucleotides: TGCGCCAGCAGCCAAGAAGGGAGTGCCATCTACAATGAGCAGTTCTTC. Amino acid sequence: CASSQEGSAIYNEQFF.

The genes are TRBV7-2 and TRBJ2-5; 7 nucleotides align to TRBD2. Germline V gives CDR1 SGHTA, CDR2 FQGNSA. With 5 bases clipped from V and 5 bases from J, the junction kept 8 bases outside the gene matches. CDR3 length: 14 amino acids. DNA for the CDR3: TGTGCCAGCAGCCCAAGCGGGGCCGAGGAGACCCAGTACTTC. It translates to CASSPSGAEETQYF.

This chain connects TRBV11-2 to TRBJ2-1; the D is unclear. Trimming shortened V by 6 bases and J by 3 bases, and 12 bases separated the two germline ends. This CDR3 region has 14 residues. Germline V gene sequence: CDR1 SGHAT, CDR2 FQNNGV. The CDR3 region is CASSTVKGYNEQFF. DNA of the CDR3: TGTGCCAGCAGTACAGTTAAAGGCTACAATGAGCAGTTCTTC.

CDR3 protein: CSAPRRAEAFF. The CDR3, as DNA: TGCAGTGCTCCACGTCGGGCTGAAGCTTTCTTT. The V and J genes are TRBV20-1 and TRBJ1-1; D is undetermined. Per the germline V gene, CDR1 is DFQATT and CDR2 is SNEGSKA (reference sequence). The V gene lost 5 bases and the J gene lost 6 bases, with 10 bases spanning the gap. The CDR3 is 11 amino acids.

The chain joins TRBV11-2 to TRBJ2-1; a possible D gene is TRBD2 (5 bases). Germline-derived CDR1 and CDR2 are SGHAT and FQNNGV. V was cut by 7 bases and J by 4 bases, with 23 bases left in between. This CDR3 contains 17 residues. CDR3 DNA: TGTGCCAGCACCAAACGTTTACTAGGCGAATTATACAATGAGCAGTTCTTC. Residues: CASTKRLLGELYNEQFF.

The V and J genes are TRBV10-2 and TRBJ2-6, with a possible D match to TRBD1 (6 bases). The germline V gene encodes CDR1 WSHSY and CDR2 SAAADI. Trimming shortened V by 0 bases and J by 0 bases, and 12 bases separated the two germline ends. The CDR3 is made up of 18 amino acids. CDR3 protein: CASSESGRGYSGANVLTF. CDR3 nucleotide sequence: TGCGCCAGCAGTGAGTCGGGCAGGGGATACTCTGGGGCCAACGTCCTGACTTTC.

This clone was picked up one time. V is TRBV7-8 and J is TRBJ1-2; D perhaps matches TRBD1 (5 bases). The CDR3 loop spans 17 amino acids. The V end was cut by 5 bases, the J end by 8 bases, with 27 bases between. Germline V gene sequence: CDR1 SGHVS, CDR2 FQNEAQ. CDR3 protein: CASSREGRGVEAGGYTF. The CDR3 nucleotides are TGTGCCAGCAGCCGAGAGGGGCGGGGGGTGGAAGCAGGCGGCTACACCTTC.

This chain connects TRBV4-1 to TRBJ2-7, with 9 bases identical to TRBD2. The CDR3 extends over 17 amino acids. V was clipped by 0 bases and J by 4 bases; unmatched bases: 10. In germline, CDR1 is MGHRA, CDR2 YSYEKL. Here the CDR3 reads CASSQDQRVAGAYEQYF. CDR3 nucleotides: TGCGCCAGCAGCCAAGATCAGAGGGTAGCGGGAGCTTACGAGCAGTACTTC.

The chain combines TRBV7-9 with TRBJ2-7, with 13 bases fitting TRBD2. There are 15 residues in the CDR3. With 5 bases clipped from V and 6 bases from J, the junction kept 7 bases outside the gene matches. Germline CDR1 is SEHNR and CDR2 is FQNEAQ (reference sequence). Written as DNA, the CDR3 is TGTGCCAGCAGCCCCGGACTAGCGGGAGAAGGCGAGCAGTACTTC. Translation: CASSPGLAGEGEQYF.

The CDR3 region is CASSQVTFNTEAFF. The CDR3 DNA sequence: TGCGCCAGCAGCCAAGTCACTTTCAACACTGAAGCTTTCTTT. The genes are TRBV4-3 and TRBJ1-1; D gene ambiguous. The CDR3 contains 14 residues. Between the trimmed V and J ends, which lost 1 base and 2 bases, there was a span of 8 bases. Germline V gene lookup returns CDR1 LGHNA and CDR2 YSLEER.

The chain joins TRBV5-1 to TRBJ2-5, with D perhaps TRBD1 (6 bases). The CDR3 runs 12 residues. Trimming stripped 2 bases from V and 11 bases from J, with 13 bases between. The germline V gene encodes CDR1 SGHRS and CDR2 YFSETQ. The CDR3 DNA reads TGCGCCAGCAGCTTAGGACAGAGAGAGCAGTACTTC. This sequence encodes CASSLGQREQYF.

The chain is built from TRBV7-2 and TRBJ1-4; D might be TRBD1 (6 bases). The CDR3 has 16 residues. V was pared by 5 bases and J by 5 bases, with 18 bases between. CDR1 and CDR2 from the germline V gene are SGHTA and FQGNSA. CDR3 DNA sequence: TGTGCCAGCAGCCCAACCCTTGGGGGGGCGAATGAAAAACTGTTTTTT. This gives the protein CASSPTLGGANEKLFF.

The chain recombines TRBV18 with TRBJ2-3, with 10 bases lining up with TRBD2. The CDR3 extends over 20 amino acids. The J segment lost 1 base and the V segment lost 3 bases, leaving 16 bases of the junction unmatched. Germline CDR1 and CDR2: KGHSH and LQKENI. The CDR3 DNA sequence: TGTGCCAGCTCACCCGGTAAAGCCTCCGAACTAGCGGGACGCACAGATACGCAGTATTTT. It yields the protein CASSPGKASELAGRTDTQYF.

V gene TRBV28 combines with J gene TRBJ1-5, with D uncertain. The germline V gene encodes CDR1 MDHEN and CDR2 SYDVKM. Trimming pared 6 bases from V and 7 bases from J, leaving 10 bases between. This CDR3 spans 12 amino acids. The CDR3 nucleotides read TGTGCCAGCAGCCTAGGAGAACAGCCCCAGCATTTT. Translating gives CASSLGEQPQHF.

V and J are TRBV7-2 and TRBJ2-1; D might be TRBD2 (6 bases). The V end lost 5 bases, the J end lost 4 bases, and 18 bases lay between the germline ends. The CDR3 consists of 16 residues. The germline gives CDR1 SGHTA, CDR2 FQGNSA. For the CDR3, the DNA is TGTGCCAGCAGCCGTACTTCCGTGACTAGTTACAATGAGCAGTTCTTC. Translating it yields CASSRTSVTSYNEQFF.

J is TRBJ2-7 and V is TRBV10-3, with D maybe TRBD2 (6 bases). Trimming took 8 bases from V and 2 from J, leaving 13 bases between them. The CDR3 has 13 residues. The germline CDR1 and CDR2 sequences are ENHRY and SYGVKD. CDR3 loop: CAIRVRETYEQYF. DNA for the CDR3: TGTGCCATCCGGGTTCGGGAGACCTACGAGCAGTACTTC.